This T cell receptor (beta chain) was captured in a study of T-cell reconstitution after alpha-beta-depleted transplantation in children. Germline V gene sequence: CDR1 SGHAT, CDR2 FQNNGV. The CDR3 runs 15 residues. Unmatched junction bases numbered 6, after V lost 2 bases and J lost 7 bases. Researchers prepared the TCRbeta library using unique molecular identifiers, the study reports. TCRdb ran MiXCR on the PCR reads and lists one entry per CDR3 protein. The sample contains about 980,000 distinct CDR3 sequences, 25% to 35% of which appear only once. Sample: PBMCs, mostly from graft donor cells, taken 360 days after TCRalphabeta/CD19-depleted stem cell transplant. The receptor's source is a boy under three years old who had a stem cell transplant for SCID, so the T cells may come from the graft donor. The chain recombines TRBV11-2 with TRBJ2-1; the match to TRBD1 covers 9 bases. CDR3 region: CASSLRQGERNEQFF. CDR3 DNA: TGTGCCAGCAGCTTAAGACAGGGGGAGCGGAATGAGCAGTTCTTC.